This TCR beta chain stems from a study of blood T cell repertoires in COVID-19. The CDR3 covers 16 residues. Germline V gene data show CDR1 as WSHSY and CDR2 as SAAADI. V trimming: 0 bases; J trimming: 5 bases; junction bases outside the gene matches: 6. Using immunoSEQ multiplex PCR, the repertoire was profiled, and TCRdb retains in-frame clones only, with some absent. The sample shows about 190,000 clones, around 90% of them seen only once. The chain carries TRBV10-2 and TRBJ1-2, with 10 bases identical to TRBD1. The material sequenced was peripheral blood. This TCR was recovered from a man aged 35 to 55 with acute or convalescent COVID-19. The CDR3, as DNA: TGCGCCAGCAGTGAGTCCGGGACAGGGGTTGTGTATGGCTACACCTTC. Its translation: CASSESGTGVVYGYTF.